This TCR beta chain was captured by sequencing in a study of T cells in Graves' hyperthyroidism and ophthalmopathy. The CDR3 is 14 amino acids. CDR1 is SGHTA, CDR2 FQGNSA, per germline. V lost 1 base and J lost 5, with 11 bases in between. RNA transcripts were the template for amplifying TCR beta CDR3 regions. HTBI primers were the set used in a first-round RT-PCR of the TCR CDR3. TCRdb redid the calling of the multiplex PCR reads with MiXCR, one entry per CDR3 protein. The table has around 450,000 distinct CDR3 sequences, roughly 13% seen once. This clonotype has only a few counts. As the CDR3 is not closed by the conserved phenylalanine or tryptophan, this likely results from a read error.

The sequenced sample was blood. The clonotype originates from a woman under 30 with Graves' hyperthyroidism. The chain combines TRBV7-2 with TRBJ1-1; D is unresolved. CDR3 protein: CASSLGYRQTEAFL. The CDR3 coding sequence is TGTGCCAGCAGCTTAGGATACCGGCAGACTGAAGCTTTCCTT.